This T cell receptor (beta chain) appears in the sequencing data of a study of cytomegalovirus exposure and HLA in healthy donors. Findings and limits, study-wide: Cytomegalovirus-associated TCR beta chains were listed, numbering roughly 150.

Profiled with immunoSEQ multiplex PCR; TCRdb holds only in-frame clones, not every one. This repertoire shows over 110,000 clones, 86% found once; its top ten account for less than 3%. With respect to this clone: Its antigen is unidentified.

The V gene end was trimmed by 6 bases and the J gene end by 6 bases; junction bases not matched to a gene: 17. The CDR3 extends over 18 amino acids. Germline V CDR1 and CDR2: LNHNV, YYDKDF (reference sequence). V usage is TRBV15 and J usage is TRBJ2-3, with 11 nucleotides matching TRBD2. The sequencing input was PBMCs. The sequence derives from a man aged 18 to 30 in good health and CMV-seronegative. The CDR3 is CATSFQSRASGRMDTQYF. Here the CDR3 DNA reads TGTGCCACCAGTTTCCAAAGCCGGGCTAGCGGGAGGATGGATACGCAGTATTTT.